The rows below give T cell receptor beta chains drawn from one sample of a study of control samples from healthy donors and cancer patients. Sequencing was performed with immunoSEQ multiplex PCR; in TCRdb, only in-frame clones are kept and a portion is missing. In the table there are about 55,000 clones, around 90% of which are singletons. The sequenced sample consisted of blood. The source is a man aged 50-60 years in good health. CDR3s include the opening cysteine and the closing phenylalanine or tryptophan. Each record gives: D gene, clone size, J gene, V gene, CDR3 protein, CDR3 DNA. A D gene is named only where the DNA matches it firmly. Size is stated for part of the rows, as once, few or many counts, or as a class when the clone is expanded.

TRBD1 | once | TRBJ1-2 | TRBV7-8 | CASRRDRTGLMGGYTF | TGTGCCAGCAGGCGGGACAGAACTGGTTTGATGGGTGGCTACACCTTC
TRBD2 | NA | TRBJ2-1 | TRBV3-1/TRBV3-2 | CASSQVTSGWTNEQFF | TGTGCCAGCAGCCAAGTGACTAGCGGGTGGACCAATGAGCAGTTCTTC
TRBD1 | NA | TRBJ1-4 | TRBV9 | CASSVGTGATNEKLFF | TGTGCCAGCAGCGTAGGAACAGGGGCAACTAATGAAAAACTGTTTTTT
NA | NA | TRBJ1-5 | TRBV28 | CASSPTGNQPQHF | TGTGCCAGCAGCCCCACAGGGAATCAGCCCCAGCATTTT
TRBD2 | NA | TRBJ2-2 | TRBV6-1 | CASSKAGGLGRELFF | TGTGCCAGCAGTAAAGCGGGAGGCCTCGGACGGGAGCTGTTTTTT
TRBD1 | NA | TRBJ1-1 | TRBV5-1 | CASSPDRGSGRTEAFF | TGCGCCAGCAGCCCCGACAGGGGCAGCGGAAGGACTGAAGCTTTCTTT
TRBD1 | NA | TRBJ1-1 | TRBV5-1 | CASSTGQGAPNTEAFF | TGCGCCAGCAGCACTGGACAGGGGGCGCCGAACACTGAAGCTTTCTTT
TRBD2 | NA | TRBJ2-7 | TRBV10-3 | CAISEPIGSAGGSYEQYF | TGTGCCATCAGTGAGCCGATAGGCTCGGCGGGGGGATCCTACGAGCAGTACTTC
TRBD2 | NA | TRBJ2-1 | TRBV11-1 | CASSPLAGVVNEQFF | TGTGCCAGCAGCCCCCTGGCGGGAGTTGTCAATGAGCAGTTCTTC
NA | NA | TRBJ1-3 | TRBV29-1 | CSAGDSGNTIYF | TGCAGCGCCGGAGACTCTGGAAACACCATATATTTT
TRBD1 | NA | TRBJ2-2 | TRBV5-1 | CASRGQGAGELFF | TGCGCCAGCAGGGGACAGGGTGCCGGGGAGCTGTTTTTT
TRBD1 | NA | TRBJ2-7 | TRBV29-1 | CSVARDRAVSYEQYF | TGCAGCGTAGCTCGGGACAGGGCTGTCTCCTACGAGCAGTACTTC
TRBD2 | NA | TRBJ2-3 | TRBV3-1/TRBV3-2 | CASSHLAGGDTQYF | TGTGCCAGCAGCCATCTAGCGGGAGGTGATACGCAGTATTTT
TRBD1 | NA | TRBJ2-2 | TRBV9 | CASSATLRTGRSGELFF | TGTGCCAGCAGCGCCACCTTGAGGACAGGGCGGTCTGGGGAGCTGTTTTTT
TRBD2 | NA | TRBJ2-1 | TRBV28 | CASSLMVLAGNYNEQFF | TGTGCCAGCAGTTTAATGGTCCTAGCGGGTAACTACAATGAGCAGTTCTTC
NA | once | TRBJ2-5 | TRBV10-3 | CAISEVGGETQYF | TGTGCCATCAGTGAGGTGGGCGGGGAGACCCAGTACTTC
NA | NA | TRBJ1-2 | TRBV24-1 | CATCPTAIDYTF | TGTGCCACCTGCCCGACAGCAATAGACTACACCTTC
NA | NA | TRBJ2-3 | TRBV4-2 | CASSQDKAPSPTDTQYF | TGTGCCAGCAGCCAAGATAAGGCGCCCTCCCCGACAGATACGCAGTATTTT
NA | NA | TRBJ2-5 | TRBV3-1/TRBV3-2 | CASSQPGHLETQYF | TGTGCCAGCAGCCAACCGGGACACTTAGAGACCCAGTACTTC